This T cell receptor (beta chain) was found in a study of blood T cells in healthy people across ages. Using a J-beta primer mix together with a sample-barcoded 5' primer, a second PCR was run for about 7 to 12 cycles. TCRdb passed the 5' RACE reads through MiXCR, listing each CDR3 protein once. The table includes roughly 930,000 distinct CDR3 sequences, roughly 50% detected once. CDR3 length equals 17 residues. Germline loops: CDR1 MNHEY, CDR2 SVGEGT. Trimming cost V 2 bases and J 5 bases; bases outside gene matches: 14. Sequenced material: blood. This receptor was identified in a man aged 25 to 40 in good health. This chain uses TRBV6-2 or TRBV6-3 with TRBJ1-1; 7 bases are a match to TRBD1. This CDR3 is CASSYNTRGPGQTEAFF. The CDR3 DNA sequence: TGTGCCAGCAGTTACAACACGAGGGGCCCGGGACAGACTGAAGCTTTCTTT.